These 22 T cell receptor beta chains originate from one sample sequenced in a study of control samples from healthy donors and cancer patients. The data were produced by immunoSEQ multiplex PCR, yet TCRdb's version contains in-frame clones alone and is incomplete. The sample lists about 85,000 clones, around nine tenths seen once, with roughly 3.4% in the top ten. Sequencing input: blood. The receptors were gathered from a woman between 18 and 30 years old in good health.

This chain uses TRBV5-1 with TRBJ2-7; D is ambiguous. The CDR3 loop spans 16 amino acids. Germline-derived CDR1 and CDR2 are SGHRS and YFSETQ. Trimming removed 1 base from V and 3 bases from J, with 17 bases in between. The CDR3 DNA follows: TGCGCCAGCAGCTTGTCGGTCCGAAACAGACACTACGAGCAGTACTTC. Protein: CASSLSVRNRHYEQYF.

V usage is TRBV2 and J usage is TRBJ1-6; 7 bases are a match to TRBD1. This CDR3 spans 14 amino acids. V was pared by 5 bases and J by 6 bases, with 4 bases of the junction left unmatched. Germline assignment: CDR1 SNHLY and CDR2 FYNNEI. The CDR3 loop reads CASSWGQSNSPLHF. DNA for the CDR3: TGTGCCAGCAGTTGGGGACAGTCTAATTCACCCCTCCACTTT.

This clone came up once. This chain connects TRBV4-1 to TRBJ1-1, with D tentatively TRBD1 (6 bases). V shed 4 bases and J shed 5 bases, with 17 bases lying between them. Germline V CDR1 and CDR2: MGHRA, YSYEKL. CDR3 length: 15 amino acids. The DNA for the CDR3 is TGCGCCAGCAGCCGATTAGGGGGAGGGGAGACTGAAGCTTTCTTT. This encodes CASSRLGGGETEAFF.

This CDR3 reads CASSPRDSRTDTQYF. The CDR3 DNA is TGTGCCAGCAGTCCCCGGGACTCTCGCACAGATACGCAGTATTTT. V usage is TRBV6-6 and J usage is TRBJ2-3, with D possibly being TRBD2 (6 bases). The germline V and J ends were trimmed by 5 bases and 1 base, with 13 bases remaining between them. CDR3 size: 15 residues. Per the germline V gene, CDR1 is MNHNY and CDR2 is SVGAGI (reference sequence).

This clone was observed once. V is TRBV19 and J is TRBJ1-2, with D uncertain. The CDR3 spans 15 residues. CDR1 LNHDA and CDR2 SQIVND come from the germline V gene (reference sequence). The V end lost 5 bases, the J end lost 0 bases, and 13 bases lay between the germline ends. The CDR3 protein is CASSLTVIANYGYTF. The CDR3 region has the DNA TGTGCCAGTAGTCTCACAGTTATAGCTAACTATGGCTACACCTTC.

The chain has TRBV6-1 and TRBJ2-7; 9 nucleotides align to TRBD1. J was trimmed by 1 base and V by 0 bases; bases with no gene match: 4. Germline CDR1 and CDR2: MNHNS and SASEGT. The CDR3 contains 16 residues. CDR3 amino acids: CASSEAAGTGSYEQYF. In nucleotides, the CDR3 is TGTGCCAGCAGTGAAGCGGCGGGGACAGGGTCCTACGAGCAGTACTTC.

The CDR3 sequence is CSVDRWGQGNGYTF. CDR3 DNA sequence: TGCAGCGTCGACCGTTGGGGACAGGGGAACGGCTACACCTTC. V is TRBV29-1 and J is TRBJ1-2; TRBD1 agrees at 10 bases. Germline V gene data show CDR1 as SQVTM and CDR2 as ANQGSEA. Trimming took 6 bases from V and 8 from J; bases not matched to a gene: 12. This CDR3 region has 14 residues.

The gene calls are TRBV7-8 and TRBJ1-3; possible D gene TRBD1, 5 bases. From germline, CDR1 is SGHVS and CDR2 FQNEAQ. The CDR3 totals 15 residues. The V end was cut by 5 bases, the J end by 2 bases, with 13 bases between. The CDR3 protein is CASSPPGTAGNTIYF. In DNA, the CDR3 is TGTGCCAGCAGCCCCCCAGGGACCGCTGGAAACACCATATATTTT.

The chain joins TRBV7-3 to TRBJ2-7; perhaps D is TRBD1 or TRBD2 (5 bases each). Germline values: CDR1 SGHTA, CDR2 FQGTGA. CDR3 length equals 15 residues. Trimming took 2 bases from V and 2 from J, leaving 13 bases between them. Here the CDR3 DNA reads TGTGCCAGCAGCTTACGAGGGGAGTGGACCTACGAGCAGTACTTC. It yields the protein CASSLRGEWTYEQYF.

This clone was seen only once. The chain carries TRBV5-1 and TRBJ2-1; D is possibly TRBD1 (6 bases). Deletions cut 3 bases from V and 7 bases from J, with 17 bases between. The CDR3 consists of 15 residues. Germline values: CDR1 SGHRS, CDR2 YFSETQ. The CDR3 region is CASSYTHFRGNEQFF. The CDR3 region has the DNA TGCGCCAGCAGCTATACCCACTTCAGGGGAAATGAGCAGTTCTTC.

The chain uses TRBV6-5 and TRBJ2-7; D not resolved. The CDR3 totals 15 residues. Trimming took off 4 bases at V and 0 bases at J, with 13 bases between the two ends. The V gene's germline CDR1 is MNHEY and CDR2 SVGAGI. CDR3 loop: CASSFSSVGSYEQYF. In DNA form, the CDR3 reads TGTGCCAGCAGTTTTTCCTCGGTGGGCTCCTACGAGCAGTACTTC.

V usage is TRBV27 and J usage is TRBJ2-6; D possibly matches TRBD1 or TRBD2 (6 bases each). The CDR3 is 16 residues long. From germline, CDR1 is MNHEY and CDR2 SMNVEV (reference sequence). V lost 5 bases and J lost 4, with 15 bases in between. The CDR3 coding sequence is TGTGCCAGCAGTAGGAGGGGGGAACCCGGGGCCAACGTCCTGACTTTC. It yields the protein CASSRRGEPGANVLTF.

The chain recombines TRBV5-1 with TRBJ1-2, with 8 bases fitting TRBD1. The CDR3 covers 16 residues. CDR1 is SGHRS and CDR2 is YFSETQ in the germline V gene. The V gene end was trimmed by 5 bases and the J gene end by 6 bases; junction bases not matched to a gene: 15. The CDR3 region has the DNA TGCGCCAGCAGAGACCAAACCAGGGGGCCTTTTGATGGCTACACCTTC. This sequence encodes CASRDQTRGPFDGYTF. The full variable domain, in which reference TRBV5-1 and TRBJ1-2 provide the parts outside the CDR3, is KAGVTQTPRYLIKTRGQQVTLSCSPISGHRSVSWYQQTPGQGLQFLFEYFSETQRNKGNFPGRFSGRQFSNSRSEMNVSTLELGDSALYLCASRDQTRGPFDGYTFGSGTRLTVV.

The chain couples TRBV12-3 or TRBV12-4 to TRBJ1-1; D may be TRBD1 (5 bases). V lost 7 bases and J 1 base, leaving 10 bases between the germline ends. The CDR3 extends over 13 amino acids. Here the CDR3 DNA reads TGTGCCAGCACTATCCAGGGGAACACTGAAGCTTTCTTT. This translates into CASTIQGNTEAFF.

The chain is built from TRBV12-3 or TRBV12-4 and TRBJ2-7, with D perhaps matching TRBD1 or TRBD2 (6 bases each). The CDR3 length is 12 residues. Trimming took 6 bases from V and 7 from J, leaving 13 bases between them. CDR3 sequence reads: CASRRDTREQYF. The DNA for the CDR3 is TGTGCCAGCAGGCGGGACACGAGGGAGCAGTACTTC.

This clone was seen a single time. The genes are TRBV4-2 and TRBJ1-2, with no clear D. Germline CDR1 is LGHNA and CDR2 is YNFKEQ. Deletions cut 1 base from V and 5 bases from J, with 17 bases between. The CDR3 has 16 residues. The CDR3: CASSQAEGGFEYGYTF. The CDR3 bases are TGTGCCAGCAGCCAAGCCGAAGGAGGGTTTGAGTATGGCTACACCTTC.

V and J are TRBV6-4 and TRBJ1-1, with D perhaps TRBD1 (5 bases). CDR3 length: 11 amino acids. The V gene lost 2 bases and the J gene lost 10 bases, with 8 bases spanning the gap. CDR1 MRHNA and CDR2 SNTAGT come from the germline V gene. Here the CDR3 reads CASSDGRVAFF. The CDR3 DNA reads TGTGCCAGCAGTGACGGCAGGGTAGCTTTCTTT.

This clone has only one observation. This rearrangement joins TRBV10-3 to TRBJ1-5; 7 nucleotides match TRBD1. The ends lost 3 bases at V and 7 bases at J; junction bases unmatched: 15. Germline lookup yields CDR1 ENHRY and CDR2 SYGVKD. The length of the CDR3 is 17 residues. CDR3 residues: CAISEDRARGTVQPQHF. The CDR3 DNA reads TGTGCCATCAGTGAAGACAGGGCCCGGGGTACCGTACAGCCCCAGCATTTT.

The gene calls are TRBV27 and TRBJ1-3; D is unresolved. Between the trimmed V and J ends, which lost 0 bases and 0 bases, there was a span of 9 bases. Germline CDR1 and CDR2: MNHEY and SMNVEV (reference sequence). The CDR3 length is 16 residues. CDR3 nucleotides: TGTGCCAGCAGTTTATCAGTGCTGGACTCTGGAAACACCATATATTTT. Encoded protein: CASSLSVLDSGNTIYF.

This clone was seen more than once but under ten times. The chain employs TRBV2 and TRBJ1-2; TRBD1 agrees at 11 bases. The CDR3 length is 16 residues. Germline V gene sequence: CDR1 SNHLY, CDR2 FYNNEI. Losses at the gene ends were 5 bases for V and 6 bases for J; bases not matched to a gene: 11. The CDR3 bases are TGTGCCAGCAGTTCAACCCCGGGACAGGGGGTAGATGGCTACACCTTC. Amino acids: CASSSTPGQGVDGYTF.

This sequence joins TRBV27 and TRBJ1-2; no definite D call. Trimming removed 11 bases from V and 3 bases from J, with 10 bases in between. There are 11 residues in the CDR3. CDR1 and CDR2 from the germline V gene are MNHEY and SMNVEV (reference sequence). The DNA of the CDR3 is TGTGCCGGGTACAGATACTATGGCTACACCTTC. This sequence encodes CAGYRYYGYTF.

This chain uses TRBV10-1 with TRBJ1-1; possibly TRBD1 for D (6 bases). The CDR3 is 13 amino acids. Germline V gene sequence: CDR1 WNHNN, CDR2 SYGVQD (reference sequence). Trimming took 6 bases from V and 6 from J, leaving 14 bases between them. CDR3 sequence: CASSGEQGAEAFF. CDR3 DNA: TGCGCCAGCAGCGGCGAACAGGGCGCTGAAGCTTTCTTT.